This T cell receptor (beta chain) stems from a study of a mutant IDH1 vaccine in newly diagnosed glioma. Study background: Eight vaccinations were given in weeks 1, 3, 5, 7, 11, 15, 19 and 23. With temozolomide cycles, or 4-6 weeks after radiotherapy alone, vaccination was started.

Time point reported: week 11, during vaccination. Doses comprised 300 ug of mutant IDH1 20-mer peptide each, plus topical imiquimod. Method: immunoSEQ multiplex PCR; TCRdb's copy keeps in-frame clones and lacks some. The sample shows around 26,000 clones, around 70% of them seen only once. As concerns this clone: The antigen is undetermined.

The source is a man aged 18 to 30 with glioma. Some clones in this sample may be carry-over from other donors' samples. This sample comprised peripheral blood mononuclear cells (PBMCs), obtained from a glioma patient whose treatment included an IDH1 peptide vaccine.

CDR3 sequence: CASSPRQKGARDQPQHF. CDR3 DNA sequence: TGTGCCAGCAGTCCCCGACAAAAAGGGGCACGAGATCAGCCCCAGCATTTT. The chain joins TRBV28 to TRBJ1-5; possible D gene TRBD1, 5 bases. Trimming left V 5 bases short and J 5 bases short, with 22 bases between. Germline V CDR1 and CDR2: MDHEN, SYDVKM. The CDR3 spans 17 residues. The whole variable domain, remainder taken from reference TRBV28 and TRBJ1-5, is DVKVTQSSRYLVKRTGEKVFLECVQDMDHENMFWYRQDPGLGLRLIYFSYDVKMKEKGDIPEGYSVSREKKERFSLILESASTNQTSMYLCASSPRQKGARDQPQHFGDGTRLSIL.